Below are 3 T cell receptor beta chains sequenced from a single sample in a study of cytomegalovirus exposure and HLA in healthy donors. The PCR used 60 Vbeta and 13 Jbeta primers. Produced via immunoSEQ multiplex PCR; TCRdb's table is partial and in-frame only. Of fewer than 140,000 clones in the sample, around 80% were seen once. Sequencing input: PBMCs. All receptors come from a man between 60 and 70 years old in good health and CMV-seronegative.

The CDR3, as DNA: TGTGCCAGCAGTTTAGTTCTAGGGGCAGGGCCTTCCACCGGGGAGCTGTTTTTT. Translating gives CASSLVLGAGPSTGELFF. This chain links TRBV28 with TRBJ2-2; a possible D gene is TRBD1 (5 bases). V was clipped by 2 bases and J by 4 bases, with 20 bases between them. The germline gives CDR1 MDHEN, CDR2 SYDVKM. This CDR3 has 18 residues.

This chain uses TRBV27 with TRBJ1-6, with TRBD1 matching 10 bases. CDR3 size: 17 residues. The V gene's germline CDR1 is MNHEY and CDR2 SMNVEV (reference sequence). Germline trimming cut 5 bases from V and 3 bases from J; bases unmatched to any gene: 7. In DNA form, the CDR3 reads TGTGCCAGCAGTCCCGGGACAGGGGTTAACTATAATTCACCCCTCCACTTT. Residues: CASSPGTGVNYNSPLHF.

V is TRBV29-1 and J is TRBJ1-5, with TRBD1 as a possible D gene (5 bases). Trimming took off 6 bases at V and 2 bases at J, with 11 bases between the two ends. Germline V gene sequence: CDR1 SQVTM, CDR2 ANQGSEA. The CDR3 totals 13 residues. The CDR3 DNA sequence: TGCAGCGTCACTGAACAGGGCAATCAGCCCCAGCATTTT. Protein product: CSVTEQGNQPQHF.